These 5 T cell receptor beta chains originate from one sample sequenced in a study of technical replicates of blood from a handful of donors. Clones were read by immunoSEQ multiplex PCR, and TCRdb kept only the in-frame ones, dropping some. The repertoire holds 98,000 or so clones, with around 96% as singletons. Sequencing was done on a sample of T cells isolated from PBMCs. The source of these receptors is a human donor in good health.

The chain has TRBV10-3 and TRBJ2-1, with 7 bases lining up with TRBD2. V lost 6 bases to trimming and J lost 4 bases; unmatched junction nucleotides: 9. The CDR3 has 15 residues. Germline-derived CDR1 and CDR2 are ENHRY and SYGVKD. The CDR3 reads CAISALARGYNEQFF. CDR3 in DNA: TGTGCCATCAGCGCACTAGCGAGGGGTTACAATGAGCAGTTCTTC.

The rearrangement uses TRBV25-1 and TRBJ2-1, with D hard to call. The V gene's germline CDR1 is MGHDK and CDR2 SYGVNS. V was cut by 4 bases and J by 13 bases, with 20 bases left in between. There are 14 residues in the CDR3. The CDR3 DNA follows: TGTGCCAGCAGTGGCTCGGGTGGGTCGCGGAGCCAGTTCTTC. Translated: CASSGSGGSRSQFF.

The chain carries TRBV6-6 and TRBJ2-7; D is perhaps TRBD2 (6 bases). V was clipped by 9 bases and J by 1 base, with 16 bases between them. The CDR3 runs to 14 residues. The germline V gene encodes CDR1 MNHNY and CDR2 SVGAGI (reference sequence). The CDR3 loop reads CASKPGLQSYEQYF. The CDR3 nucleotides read TGTGCCAGTAAGCCGGGACTCCAGTCCTACGAGCAGTACTTC.

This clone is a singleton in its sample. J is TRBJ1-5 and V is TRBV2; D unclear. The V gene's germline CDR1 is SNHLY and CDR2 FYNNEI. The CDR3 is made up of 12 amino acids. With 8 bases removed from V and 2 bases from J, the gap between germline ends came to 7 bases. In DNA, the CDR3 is TGTGCCAGCCACGGGGGCAATCAGCCCCAGCATTTT. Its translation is CASHGGNQPQHF.

The CDR3 loop reads CASTPTRTRGAYNSPLHF. CDR3 bases: TGTGCCAGTACCCCAACGAGGACCAGGGGAGCTTATAATTCACCCCTCCACTTT. This chain links TRBV19 with TRBJ1-6; TRBD1 is a possible D gene (6 bases). This CDR3 contains 18 residues. The V end was cut by 7 bases, the J end by 4 bases, with 23 bases between. The germline CDR1 and CDR2 sequences are LNHDA and SQIVND (reference sequence).